At least ten counts were recorded for the clone carrying this T cell receptor (beta chain). Its antigen is undetermined. This sample was taken from a study of molecular identifiers for immune sequencing clone quantification. Turning to the study itself: In replicates, RNA from around 20,000 or 100,000 naive CD8 cells was divided five ways and four parts were sequenced. Study outcomes and limitations: Highly expanded clone sizes could be underestimated by identical TCR molecules that share a barcode. Researchers reportedly could pick up spiked Jurkat TCR RNA from one cell mixed into approximately 910,000 naive cells.

TCRdb ran MiXCR on the PCR reads and lists one entry per CDR3 protein. The table lists 35,000 or so distinct CDR3 sequences, 19% of them singletons. The sequencing sample was made of naive CD8+ T cells from blood, with Jurkat cell RNA spiked in. Subset indicated: FACS-sorted CD8+CD4-CCR7+CD45RA+ naive T cells. The clonotype was recovered from a human donor in good health. Some libraries in this study had Jurkat cell RNA spiked in.

CDR3: CASSSPYRDTQYF. The CDR3 bases are TGTGCCAGCAGCTCCCCTTACAGAGATACGCAGTATTTT. This chain links TRBV7-2 with TRBJ2-3; D not certain. Trimming took 4 bases from V and 5 from J, leaving 10 bases between them. CDR3 length: 13 amino acids. CDR1 is SGHTA, CDR2 FQGNSA, per germline.